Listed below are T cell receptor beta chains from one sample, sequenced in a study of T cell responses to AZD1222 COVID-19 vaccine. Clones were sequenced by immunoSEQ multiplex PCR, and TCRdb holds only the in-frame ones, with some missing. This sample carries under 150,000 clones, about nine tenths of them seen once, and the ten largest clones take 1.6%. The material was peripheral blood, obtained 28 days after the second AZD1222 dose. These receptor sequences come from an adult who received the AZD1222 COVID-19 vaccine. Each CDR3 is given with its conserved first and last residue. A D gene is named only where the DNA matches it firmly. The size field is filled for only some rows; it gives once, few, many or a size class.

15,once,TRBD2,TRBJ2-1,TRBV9,CASSVGVGRASEQFF,TGTGCCAGCAGCGTAGGAGTCGGGAGGGCGTCTGAGCAGTTCTTC
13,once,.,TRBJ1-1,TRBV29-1,CSVDPGVNTEAFF,TGCAGCGTTGATCCTGGCGTGAACACTGAAGCTTTCTTT
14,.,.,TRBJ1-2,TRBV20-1,CSASGETDDYGYTF,TGCAGTGCTAGTGGTGAGACCGACGACTATGGCTACACCTTC
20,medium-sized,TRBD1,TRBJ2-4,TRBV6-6,CASSPIPLLGDRGAKNIQYF,TGTGCCAGCAGTCCTATCCCTTTACTCGGGGACAGGGGAGCCAAAAACATTCAGTACTTC
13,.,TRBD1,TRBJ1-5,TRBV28,CASSWTGTQPQHF,TGTGCCAGCAGTTGGACAGGGACGCAGCCCCAGCATTTT
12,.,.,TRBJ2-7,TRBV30,CAWSRALYEQYF,TGTGCCTGGAGTCGGGCCCTATACGAGCAGTACTTC
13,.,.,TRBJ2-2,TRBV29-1,CSGRDTNTGELFF,TGCAGCGGGCGGGACACGAACACCGGGGAGCTGTTTTTT
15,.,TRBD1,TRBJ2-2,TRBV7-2,CASSAGGSNTGELFF,TGTGCCAGCAGCGCAGGGGGCTCGAACACCGGGGAGCTGTTTTTT
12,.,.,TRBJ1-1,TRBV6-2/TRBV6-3,CASSYRLVEAFF,TGTGCCAGCAGTTACCGTTTGGTTGAAGCTTTCTTT
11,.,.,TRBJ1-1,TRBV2,CASSGPTEAFF,TGTGCCAGCAGTGGACCTACTGAAGCTTTCTTT
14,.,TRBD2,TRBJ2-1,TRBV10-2,CASSELAGVREQFF,TGCGCCAGCAGCGAACTAGCGGGAGTCAGAGAGCAGTTCTTC
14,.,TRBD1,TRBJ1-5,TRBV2,CASRGDRGNQPQHF,TGTGCCAGCAGGGGGGACAGGGGGAATCAGCCCCAGCATTTT
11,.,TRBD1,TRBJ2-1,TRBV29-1,CSSRTGPWQFF,TGCAGCTCCCGGACAGGGCCCTGGCAGTTCTTC
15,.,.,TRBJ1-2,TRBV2,CASSIQGGGNYGYTF,TGTGCCAGCAGTATACAGGGAGGGGGTAACTATGGCTACACCTTC
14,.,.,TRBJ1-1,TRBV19,CASSIQSVNTEAFF,TGTGCCAGTAGTATCCAATCCGTGAACACTGAAGCTTTCTTT
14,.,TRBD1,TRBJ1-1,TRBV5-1,CASSPRTGQTEAFF,TGCGCCAGCAGCCCTCGGACAGGGCAGACTGAAGCTTTCTTT
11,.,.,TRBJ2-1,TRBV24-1,CATSSYNEQFF,TGTGCCACCTCTTCCTACAATGAGCAGTTCTTC
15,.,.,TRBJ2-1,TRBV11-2,CASSSVESSYNEQFF,TGTGCCAGCAGCTCAGTGGAGAGCTCCTACAATGAGCAGTTCTTC
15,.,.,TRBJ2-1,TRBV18,CASSPGAPQANEQFF,TGTGCCAGCTCACCAGGGGCTCCTCAAGCTAATGAGCAGTTCTTC
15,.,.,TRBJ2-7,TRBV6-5,CASRAQLVEGGEQYF,TGTGCCAGCAGAGCACAATTGGTGGAAGGGGGCGAGCAGTACTTC
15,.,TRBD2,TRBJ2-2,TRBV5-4,CASRTSGGDSGELFF,TGTGCCAGCAGGACTAGCGGGGGAGATTCCGGGGAGCTGTTTTTT
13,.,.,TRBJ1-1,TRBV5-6,CASSQRGGTEAFF,TGTGCCAGCAGCCAAAGGGGTGGAACTGAAGCTTTCTTT
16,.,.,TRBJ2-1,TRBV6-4,CASSDTHAADYNEQFF,TGTGCCAGCAGTGACACTCATGCGGCCGATTACAATGAGCAGTTCTTC
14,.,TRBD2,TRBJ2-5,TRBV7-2,CASSFTSGQETQYF,TGTGCCAGCAGCTTTACTAGCGGACAAGAGACCCAGTACTTC
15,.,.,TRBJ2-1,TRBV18,CASSPPTLGYNEQFF,TGTGCCAGCTCACCACCTACTCTAGGCTACAATGAGCAGTTCTTC
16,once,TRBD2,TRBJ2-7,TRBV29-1,CSVEGLAGGKSYEQYF,TGCAGCGTTGAAGGACTAGCGGGAGGTAAATCCTACGAGCAGTACTTC
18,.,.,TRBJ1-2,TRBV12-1,CASSFVLGQGSLGYGYTF,TGTGCCAGCAGCTTTGTATTAGGTCAGGGGAGCCTCGGCTATGGCTACACCTTC
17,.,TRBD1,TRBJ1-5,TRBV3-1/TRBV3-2,CASSHGTGGLGNQPQHF,TGTGCCAGCAGCCATGGGACAGGGGGCTTAGGCAATCAGCCCCAGCATTTT
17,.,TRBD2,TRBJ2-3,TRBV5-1,CASSPRGVTSGTDTQYF,TGCGCCAGCAGCCCCCGGGGGGTCACCTCCGGCACAGATACGCAGTATTTT
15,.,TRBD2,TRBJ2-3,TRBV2,CANNPSGRGTDTQYF,TGTGCCAACAACCCGAGCGGGCGGGGGACAGATACGCAGTATTTT
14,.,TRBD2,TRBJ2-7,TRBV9,CASSVDLAGLEQYF,TGTGCCAGCAGCGTAGATCTAGCGGGCCTCGAGCAGTACTTC
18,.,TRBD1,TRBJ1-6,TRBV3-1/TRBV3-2,CASSQEGAGGPYNSPLHF,TGTGCCAGCAGCCAAGAAGGAGCAGGGGGCCCCTATAATTCACCCCTCCACTTT
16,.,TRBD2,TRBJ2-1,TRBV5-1,CASSLVLAGRGNEQFF,TGCGCCAGCAGCTTGGTCCTAGCGGGCCGGGGAAATGAGCAGTTCTTC
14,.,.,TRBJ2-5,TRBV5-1,CASSLYRVGETQYF,TGCGCCAGCAGCTTGTACAGGGTAGGGGAGACCCAGTACTTC
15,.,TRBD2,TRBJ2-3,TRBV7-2,CASSLEGGSGYTQYF,TGTGCCAGCAGCTTAGAGGGAGGGTCCGGGTATACGCAGTATTTT
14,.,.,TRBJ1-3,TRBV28,CASESRGLGNTIYF,TGTGCCAGCGAAAGCAGGGGCCTCGGAAACACCATATATTTT
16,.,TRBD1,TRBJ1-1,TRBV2,CATREGTGRLGTEAFF,TGTGCCACCCGAGAGGGGACAGGGCGGTTGGGCACTGAAGCTTTCTTT
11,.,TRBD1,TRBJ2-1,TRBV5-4,CASSLDRGEFF,TGTGCCAGCAGCTTGGACAGGGGTGAGTTCTTC
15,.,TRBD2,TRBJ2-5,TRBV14,CASSHAPGGQETQYF,TGTGCCAGCAGCCACGCCCCGGGAGGGCAAGAGACCCAGTACTTC
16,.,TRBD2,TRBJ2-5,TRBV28,CASSQRLALIGETQYF,TGTGCCAGCAGTCAAAGACTAGCGCTAATAGGGGAGACCCAGTACTTC
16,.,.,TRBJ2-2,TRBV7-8,CASSLVRLANTGELFF,TGTGCCAGCAGCTTAGTCCGCCTTGCGAACACCGGGGAGCTGTTTTTT
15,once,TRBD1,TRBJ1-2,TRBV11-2,CASTPGQGPNYGYTF,TGTGCCAGCACCCCGGGACAGGGACCTAACTATGGCTACACCTTC
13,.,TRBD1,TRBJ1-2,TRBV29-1,CSVDRTGVDGYTF,TGCAGCGTGGATAGGACAGGGGTCGATGGCTACACCTTC
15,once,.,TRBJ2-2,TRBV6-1,CASSEASGNTGELFF,TGTGCCAGCAGTGAAGCATCCGGGAACACCGGGGAGCTGTTTTTT
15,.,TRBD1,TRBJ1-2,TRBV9,CASSVDGRGQGGYTF,TGTGCCAGCAGCGTAGATGGCAGGGGGCAGGGTGGCTACACCTTC
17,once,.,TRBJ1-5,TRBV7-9,CASSLALGRGRDQPQHF,TGTGCCAGCAGCTTAGCACTGGGACGCGGAAGAGATCAGCCCCAGCATTTT
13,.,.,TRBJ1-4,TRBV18,CASSRQEEEKLFF,TGTGCCAGCTCTCGACAGGAGGAGGAAAAACTGTTTTTT
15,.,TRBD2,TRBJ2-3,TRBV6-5,CASSYSGGGRDTQYF,TGTGCCAGCAGTTACTCAGGCGGGGGGAGGGATACGCAGTATTTT
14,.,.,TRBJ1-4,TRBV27,CASSRSAQREKLFF,TGTGCCAGCAGTCGTTCTGCCCAACGGGAAAAACTGTTTTTT
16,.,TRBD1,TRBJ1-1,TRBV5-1,CASSEGQGAPNTEAFF,TGCGCCAGCAGCGAGGGACAGGGGGCGCCCAACACTGAAGCTTTCTTT
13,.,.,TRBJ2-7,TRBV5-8,CASSLRAAYEQYF,TGTGCCAGCAGCTTGAGGGCGGCCTACGAGCAGTACTTC
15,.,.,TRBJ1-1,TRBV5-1,CASSLGVGKGTEAFF,TGCGCCAGCAGCTTGGGTGTGGGGAAGGGCACTGAAGCTTTCTTT
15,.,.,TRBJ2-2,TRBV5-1,CASSLNRGTTGELFF,TGCGCCAGCAGCTTGAATCGGGGGACCACCGGGGAGCTGTTTTTT
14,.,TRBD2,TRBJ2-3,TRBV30,CAWSPSGGSVTQYF,TGTGCCTGGAGTCCTAGCGGAGGAAGCGTTACGCAGTATTTT
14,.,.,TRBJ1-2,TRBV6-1,CASSPLGINYGYTF,TGTGCCAGCAGTCCTTTGGGGATTAACTATGGCTACACCTTC